These 16 T cell receptor beta chains were all obtained from the same sample, sequenced in a study of CD8 T cells in ankylosing spondylitis. TCRdb ran MiXCR on the 5' RACE reads and lists one entry per CDR3 protein. The profile shows 200,000 to 250,000 distinct CDR3 sequences, about 10% of them singletons. The source material was blood, either unsorted or a sorted T cell fraction (not recorded which). The receptors were gathered from a male donor with ankylosing spondylitis or in good health (not recorded which).

This clonotype was found many times. This rearrangement joins TRBV3-1 to TRBJ2-3; no clear D. This CDR3 is 15 amino acids long. Per the germline V gene, CDR1 is LGHDT and CDR2 is YNNKEL (reference sequence). Trimming pared 5 bases from V and 7 bases from J, leaving 19 bases between. DNA for the CDR3: TGTGCCAGCAGCGTTCCGGCTGCATCCCCGAATACGCAGTATTTT. Protein sequence: CASSVPAASPNTQYF.

The table lists this clonotype with a few counts. The genes are TRBV30 and TRBJ2-6, with no clear D. The germline V and J ends were trimmed by 1 base and 1 base, with 5 bases remaining between them. Germline V CDR1 and CDR2: GTSNPN, SVGIG (reference sequence). The CDR3 runs 14 residues. CDR3 nucleotide sequence: TGTGCCTGGAGTGGGGGATCTGGGGCCAACGTCCTGACTTTC. Translating it yields CAWSGGSGANVLTF.

This clonotype was counted only a few times. V gene TRBV20-1 combines with J gene TRBJ2-7, with 9 bases fitting TRBD1. The CDR3 runs to 15 residues. Losses at the gene ends were 0 bases for V and 3 bases for J; bases not matched to a gene: 6. Per germline, CDR1 DFQATT and CDR2 SNEGSKA (reference sequence). CDR3 sequence (DNA): TGCAGTGCTAGAGATCCGGAGACAGGGGGCTACGAGCAGTACTTC. Its protein product is CSARDPETGGYEQYF.

This clonotype has only a few counts. The CDR3 loop reads CASSLWRGTEAFF. The CDR3 region has the DNA TGTGCCAGCAGTTTGTGGAGAGGGACTGAAGCTTTCTTT. The rearrangement joins TRBV12-3 or TRBV12-4 to TRBJ1-1; D gene uncertain. The CDR3 has 13 amino acids. The V and J ends lost 3 bases and 5 bases respectively, with 10 bases between them.

The gene calls are TRBV7-2 and TRBJ2-4; D is ambiguous. Trimming shortened V by 5 bases and J by 7 bases, and 9 bases separated the two germline ends. This CDR3 spans 12 amino acids. The germline CDR1 and CDR2 sequences are SGHTA and FQGNSA. In DNA form, the CDR3 reads TGTGCCAGCAGCCCAATGGGGAACATTCAGTACTTC. It encodes CASSPMGNIQYF.

The chain combines TRBV5-1 with TRBJ1-5, with D maybe TRBD1 (5 bases). The germline V gene encodes CDR1 SGHRS and CDR2 YFSETQ. V was trimmed by 2 bases and J by 2 bases, leaving 11 bases between them. The CDR3 has 15 residues. The chain's CDR3 is CASSLVGDGNQPQHF. CDR3 bases: TGCGCCAGCAGCTTAGTAGGGGACGGCAATCAGCCCCAGCATTTT.

The J gene is TRBJ1-2, the V gene TRBV11-2; D unresolved. Trimming took 11 bases from V and 2 from J, leaving 12 bases between them. This CDR3 has 12 residues. Looked up from germline, CDR1 is SGHAT and CDR2 is FQNNGV. The CDR3 sequence: CASGLGNYGYTF. As DNA, the CDR3 is TGTGCCTCCGGTCTGGGGAACTATGGCTACACCTTC.

The chain has TRBV27 and TRBJ2-7; D uncertain. V lost 4 bases and J lost 2, with 9 bases in between. CDR3 length equals 13 residues. In germline, CDR1 is MNHEY, CDR2 SMNVEV (reference sequence). The DNA for the CDR3 is TGTGCCAGCAGTTCAAAGGCGGCCTACGAGCAGTACTTC. It specifies CASSSKAAYEQYF.

This clonotype was observed many times. The V and J genes are TRBV7-3 and TRBJ1-1; no clear D gene. Germline values: CDR1 SGHTA, CDR2 FQGTGA. The CDR3 is 16 residues long. Between the trimmed V and J ends, which lost 2 bases and 0 bases, there was a span of 13 bases. CDR3 region: CASSLGPQVVNTEAFF. CDR3 nucleotides: TGTGCCAGCAGCTTAGGCCCCCAGGTGGTGAACACTGAAGCTTTCTTT.

The gene calls are TRBV19 and TRBJ1-1, with D maybe TRBD1 (6 bases). The CDR3 has 13 residues. V lost 11 bases to trimming and J lost 3 bases, with 16 bases between them. The germline CDR1 and CDR2 sequences are LNHDA and SQIVND (reference sequence). The CDR3 is CASREGDDTEAFF. CDR3 bases: TGTGCCTCTAGAGAGGGGGATGACACTGAAGCTTTCTTT. The whole variable domain, filled in from reference TRBV19 and TRBJ1-1, reads DGGITQSPKYLFRKEGQNVTLSCEQNLNHDAMYWYRQDPGQGLRLIYYSQIVNDFQKGDIAEGYSVSREKKESFPLTVTSAQKNPTAFYLCASREGDDTEAFFGQGTRLTVV.

About this clonotype itself: This may come from a read error, since a much larger clone is one base off. The chain couples TRBV29-1 to TRBJ1-1; weak D call: TRBD1 (6 bases). This CDR3 has 14 residues. The germline V gene encodes CDR1 SQVTM and CDR2 ANQGSEA. This CDR3 reads CSVESRSETGGASF. For the CDR3, the DNA is TGCAGCGTCGAGTCACGGTCAGAGACAGGCGGGGCTTCCTTT.

This clonotype was seen more than once but under ten times. A junction end diverges from the germline sequence, so it may reflect a read error. V and J are TRBV19 and TRBJ2-3, with 7 bases identical to TRBD2. In germline, CDR1 is LNHDA, CDR2 SQIVND (reference sequence). CDR3 length: 12 residues. CDR3 bases: TGTGCCAGTCGACTAGCCGGGGATAGGCAGTATTTT. This sequence encodes CASRLAGDRQYF. Full variable domain (missing parts from reference TRBV19 and TRBJ2-3): DGGITQSPKYLFRKEGQNVTLSCEQNLNHDAMYWYRQDPGQGLRLIYYSQIVNDFQKGDIAEGYSVSREKKESFPLTVTSAQKNPTAFYLCASRLAGDRQYFGPGTRLTVL.

As to this clonotype: A read error is possible here, since a much larger clone lies one base away. V and J are TRBV5-1 and TRBJ2-2; D perhaps matches TRBD1 (6 bases). The CDR3 is made up of 14 amino acids. Germline values: CDR1 SGHRS, CDR2 YFSETQ. The CDR3 protein is CASSRKGDTEELFF. CDR3 bases: TGCGCCAGCAGCAGGAAAGGGGACACCGAGGAGCTGTTTTTT.

In this sample, this clonotype turned up a few times. J is TRBJ2-5 and V is TRBV5-1; TRBD1 matches at 9 bases. V gave up 0 bases and J gave up 1 base; unmatched junction bases: 4. Germline CDR1 reads SGHRS; CDR2 reads YFSETQ. The CDR3 has 16 amino acids. CDR3 sequence reads: CASSLGDRVPQETQYF. The CDR3 coding sequence is TGCGCCAGCAGCTTGGGGGACAGGGTCCCCCAAGAGACCCAGTACTTC.

A note on this clonotype: One end of the junction does not line up with germline, which may come from a read error. The chain carries TRBV7-2 and TRBJ2-2; 8 nucleotides agree with TRBD2. The CDR3 runs to 14 residues. The germline gives CDR1 SGHTA, CDR2 FQGNSA. The CDR3 coding sequence is TGTGCCAGCAGCCGGGGGGGCGACACCGAGGAGCTGTTTTTT. It encodes CASSRGGDTEELFF.

This clonotype has a count of ten or more. This rearrangement joins TRBV6-1 to TRBJ2-7; possible D gene TRBD2, 6 bases. Germline V gives CDR1 MNHNS, CDR2 SASEGT. The CDR3 is 12 amino acids. Between the trimmed V and J ends, which lost 7 bases and 7 bases, there was a span of 14 bases. This CDR3 reads CASISQAGEQYF. The DNA of the CDR3 is TGTGCCAGCATAAGTCAGGCGGGGGAGCAGTACTTC.